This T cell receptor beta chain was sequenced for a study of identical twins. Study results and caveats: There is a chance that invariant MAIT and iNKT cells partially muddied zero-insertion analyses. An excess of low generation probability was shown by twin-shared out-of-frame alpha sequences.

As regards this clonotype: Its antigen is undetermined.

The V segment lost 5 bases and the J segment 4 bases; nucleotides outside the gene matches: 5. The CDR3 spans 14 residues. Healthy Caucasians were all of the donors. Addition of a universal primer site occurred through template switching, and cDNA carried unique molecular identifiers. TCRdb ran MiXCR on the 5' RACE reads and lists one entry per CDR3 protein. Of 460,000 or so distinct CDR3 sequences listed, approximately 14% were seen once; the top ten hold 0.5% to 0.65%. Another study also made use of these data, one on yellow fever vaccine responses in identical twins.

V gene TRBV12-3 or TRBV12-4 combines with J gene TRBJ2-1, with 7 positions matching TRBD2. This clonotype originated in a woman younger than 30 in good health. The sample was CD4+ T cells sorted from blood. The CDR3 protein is CASSTGTTYNEQFF. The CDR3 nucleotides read TGTGCCAGCAGTACCGGGACTACGTACAATGAGCAGTTCTTC.